This T cell receptor (beta chain) was observed in a study of blood T cell repertoires in COVID-19. Study summary: T cells, B-cell-depleted T cells, or PBMCs provided the cDNA or gDNA that served as material.

Here immunoSEQ multiplex PCR was the method, and the copy in TCRdb shows in-frame clones only, minus some. Of fewer than 140,000 clones listed, around 78% are singletons. This clone was seen only a few times. The CDR3 is 18 amino acids. The germline CDR1 and CDR2 sequences are SEHNR and FQNEAQ (reference sequence). Trimming took off 5 bases at V and 0 bases at J, with 22 bases between the two ends. The receptor comes from a man older than 75 with COVID-19, enrolled during active disease. The chain is built from TRBV7-9 and TRBJ1-2; D possibly corresponds to TRBD1 (6 bases). Input material: peripheral blood. CDR3 residues: CASSPSDTAYRANYGYTF. CDR3 nucleotide sequence: TGTGCCAGCAGCCCCTCAGACACCGCGTACAGGGCTAACTATGGCTACACCTTC.